The rows below give T cell receptor beta chains drawn from one sample of a study of T cells after yellow fever vaccination. Each CDR3 protein is one row after TCRdb ran MiXCR on the 5' RACE reads. Here the sample spans roughly 120,000 distinct CDR3 sequences, 7.4% being singletons. The specimen was CD4+ T cells sorted from PBMCs, collected more than 8 days after the first yellow fever vaccination. These receptors all come from a man aged 18 to 30 who received the YFV17D yellow fever vaccine. Each CDR3 is given with its conserved first and last residue. A D gene is named only where the DNA matches it firmly. A row's size may be missing; if present it is once, few, many or a size class.

CDR3nt: TGTGCCAGCTGCCCCTCGCCGGCAGGCGGATATGGCTACACCTTC
CDR3aa: CASCPSPAGGYGYTF
len: 15
d_gene: NA
j_gene: TRBJ1-2
abundance: many
v_gene: TRBV7-2

CDR3nt: TGTGCCAGCAGTGAAATCGGACAGGGGCGAAGGTCCGGGGAGCTGTTTTTT
CDR3aa: CASSEIGQGRRSGELFF
len: 17
d_gene: TRBD1
j_gene: TRBJ2-2
abundance: NA
v_gene: TRBV2

CDR3nt: TGCGCCAGCAGCCCCCGACAGGGAACCGATGAAAAACTGTTTTTT
CDR3aa: CASSPRQGTDEKLFF
len: 15
d_gene: TRBD1
j_gene: TRBJ1-4
abundance: many
v_gene: TRBV5-1

CDR3nt: TGTGCCAGCAGCCGACCGGGACGTGGAAACACCATATATTTT
CDR3aa: CASSRPGRGNTIYF
len: 14
d_gene: NA
j_gene: TRBJ1-3
abundance: many
v_gene: TRBV7-8

CDR3nt: TGTGCCAGCAGCTTAGAAGGGGGCGCGGGGGCTTTCTTT
CDR3aa: CASSLEGGAGAFF
len: 13
d_gene: TRBD1
j_gene: TRBJ1-1
abundance: NA
v_gene: TRBV7-9

CDR3nt: TGCAGTGCTTTGGACAGGGGGCGTCGCACAGATACGCAGTATTTT
CDR3aa: CSALDRGRRTDTQYF
len: 15
d_gene: TRBD1
j_gene: TRBJ2-3
abundance: many
v_gene: TRBV20-1

CDR3nt: TGTGCCAGCAGCTTACGGCTCGTGGCAAATGGCTACACCTTC
CDR3aa: CASSLRLVANGYTF
len: 14
d_gene: NA
j_gene: TRBJ1-2
abundance: many
v_gene: TRBV7-2

CDR3nt: TGTGCCAGCAGTTACTCGGACAGCCGACTGAGGGGCTACACCTTC
CDR3aa: CASSYSDSRLRGYTF
len: 15
d_gene: NA
j_gene: TRBJ1-2
abundance: NA
v_gene: TRBV6-5

CDR3nt: TGTGCCAGCAGCCTCGGGACTAGCGGGGGCGTACCTGGGGCCAACGTCCTGACTTTC
CDR3aa: CASSLGTSGGVPGANVLTF
len: 19
d_gene: TRBD2
j_gene: TRBJ2-6
abundance: few
v_gene: TRBV7-3

CDR3nt: TGCGCCAGCAGTCAAGTGCTTGGGGGAAGGGGTGGCTACACCTTC
CDR3aa: CASSQVLGGRGGYTF
len: 15
d_gene: NA
j_gene: TRBJ1-2
abundance: many
v_gene: TRBV4-3

CDR3nt: TGTGCCAGCAGTGACACCCCAGGGGTGAACTATGGCTACACCTTC
CDR3aa: CASSDTPGVNYGYTF
len: 15
d_gene: NA
j_gene: TRBJ1-2
abundance: NA
v_gene: TRBV2

CDR3nt: TGCGCCAGCAGCGGGACTAGCGCGTACACAGATACGCAGTATTTT
CDR3aa: CASSGTSAYTDTQYF
len: 15
d_gene: TRBD2
j_gene: TRBJ2-3
abundance: many
v_gene: TRBV5-1

CDR3nt: TGTGCCAGCAGCCGACCCGGGACAAGTATACAGCCCCAGCATTTT
CDR3aa: CASSRPGTSIQPQHF
len: 15
d_gene: NA
j_gene: TRBJ1-5
abundance: NA
v_gene: TRBV7-2

CDR3nt: TGCGCCAGCAGCTTGGGGGACAGGGGGATCGGCACCGGGGAGCTGTTTTTT
CDR3aa: CASSLGDRGIGTGELFF
len: 17
d_gene: TRBD1
j_gene: TRBJ2-2
abundance: many
v_gene: TRBV5-1

CDR3nt: TGTGCCAGCAGCCGAAAGGGAGGAACCGGGGAGCTGTTTTTT
CDR3aa: CASSRKGGTGELFF
len: 14
d_gene: NA
j_gene: TRBJ2-2
abundance: many
v_gene: TRBV3-1

CDR3nt: TGTGCCAGCAGCTTAGGGGGCCCCACAGATACGCAGTATTTT
CDR3aa: CASSLGGPTDTQYF
len: 14
d_gene: NA
j_gene: TRBJ2-3
abundance: many
v_gene: TRBV7-2

CDR3nt: TGTGCCAGCAGTCCCCTTAGGGTGGATACGCAGTATTTT
CDR3aa: CASSPLRVDTQYF
len: 13
d_gene: NA
j_gene: TRBJ2-3
abundance: few
v_gene: TRBV28

CDR3nt: TGTGCCAGCAGTTTATCTCCCGCCTTGGAGACCCAGTACTTC
CDR3aa: CASSLSPALETQYF
len: 14
d_gene: NA
j_gene: TRBJ2-5
abundance: few
v_gene: TRBV28

CDR3nt: TGCGCCAGCAGCTTACAGTACAATGAGCAGTTCTTC
CDR3aa: CASSLQYNEQFF
len: 12
d_gene: NA
j_gene: TRBJ2-1
abundance: NA
v_gene: TRBV5-1

CDR3nt: TGTGCCAGCTCACCCCCCCCGCTGACAGGGGGCTATGGCTACACCTTC
CDR3aa: CASSPPPLTGGYGYTF
len: 16
d_gene: TRBD1
j_gene: TRBJ1-2
abundance: many
v_gene: TRBV18

CDR3nt: TGCAGCGTACAGGAATCCGGGACAGGGGAGAGTGAAAAACTGTTTTTT
CDR3aa: CSVQESGTGESEKLFF
len: 16
d_gene: TRBD1
j_gene: TRBJ1-4
abundance: many
v_gene: TRBV20-1

CDR3nt: TGTGCCAGCAGTTCCTACAATTATGGCTACACCTTC
CDR3aa: CASSSYNYGYTF
len: 12
d_gene: NA
j_gene: TRBJ1-2
abundance: NA
v_gene: TRBV28

CDR3nt: TGTGCCAGCAGCTGGAGGACGGCAGATACGCAGTATTTT
CDR3aa: CASSWRTADTQYF
len: 13
d_gene: NA
j_gene: TRBJ2-3
abundance: many
v_gene: TRBV5-5

CDR3nt: TGTGCCAGCAGTTTGGGGTACACTGAAGCTTTCTTT
CDR3aa: CASSLGYTEAFF
len: 12
d_gene: NA
j_gene: TRBJ1-1
abundance: many
v_gene: TRBV28

CDR3nt: TGCGCCAGCAGCTTGTGGGGTGAGGCTAATTCACCCCTCCACTTT
CDR3aa: CASSLWGEANSPLHF
len: 15
d_gene: NA
j_gene: TRBJ1-6
abundance: many
v_gene: TRBV5-1

CDR3nt: TGTGCCAGCAGTGCCCCGGGACAGAAAGAGACCCAGTACTTC
CDR3aa: CASSAPGQKETQYF
len: 14
d_gene: TRBD1
j_gene: TRBJ2-5
abundance: many
v_gene: TRBV28

CDR3nt: TGCAGTGCGTACAGGGGTGATAATGAAAAACTGTTTTTT
CDR3aa: CSAYRGDNEKLFF
len: 13
d_gene: TRBD1
j_gene: TRBJ1-4
abundance: many
v_gene: TRBV20-1

CDR3nt: TGTGCCATCAGCTACCGGGACACAACTAACTATGGCTACACCTTC
CDR3aa: CAISYRDTTNYGYTF
len: 15
d_gene: NA
j_gene: TRBJ1-2
abundance: few
v_gene: TRBV10-3

CDR3nt: TGTGCCACCAGCCGGGGCCTCAGGGGGCTCCCTGAAAAACTGTTTTTT
CDR3aa: CATSRGLRGLPEKLFF
len: 16
d_gene: TRBD1
j_gene: TRBJ1-4
abundance: few
v_gene: TRBV15

CDR3nt: TGTGCCAGCAGCGTGGGCCCACCCGAGGGCGGCTACGAGCAGTACTTC
CDR3aa: CASSVGPPEGGYEQYF
len: 16
d_gene: NA
j_gene: TRBJ2-7
abundance: few
v_gene: TRBV9

CDR3nt: TGTGCCAGCAGCTTAGGCAGGGATGAGGATACGCAGTATTTT
CDR3aa: CASSLGRDEDTQYF
len: 14
d_gene: NA
j_gene: TRBJ2-3
abundance: few
v_gene: TRBV7-8

CDR3nt: TGTGCCAGCAGCCCTGGTCCCGGCTACACCTTC
CDR3aa: CASSPGPGYTF
len: 11
d_gene: NA
j_gene: TRBJ1-2
abundance: once
v_gene: TRBV7-2

CDR3nt: TGTGCCAGCAGCTTTAACCGCGGGGGAGGTTACGAGCAGTACTTC
CDR3aa: CASSFNRGGGYEQYF
len: 15
d_gene: TRBD2
j_gene: TRBJ2-7
abundance: few
v_gene: TRBV5-4

CDR3nt: TGTGCCAGCAGTTCCGCGGGAGGGGTAGAGACCCAGTACTTC
CDR3aa: CASSSAGGVETQYF
len: 14
d_gene: TRBD2
j_gene: TRBJ2-5
abundance: many
v_gene: TRBV6-5

CDR3nt: TGTGCCAGCAGCACGTCCGGGACAGCCACAGATACGCAGTATTTT
CDR3aa: CASSTSGTATDTQYF
len: 15
d_gene: TRBD1
j_gene: TRBJ2-3
abundance: NA
v_gene: TRBV28

CDR3nt: TGTGCCAGCAAGATCCCCATTAGCACAGATACGCAGTATTTT
CDR3aa: CASKIPISTDTQYF
len: 14
d_gene: NA
j_gene: TRBJ2-3
abundance: many
v_gene: TRBV12-3/TRBV12-4

CDR3nt: TGTGCCAGCAGCCCCTACTTAGGGAGCACCTACAATGAGCAGTTCTTC
CDR3aa: CASSPYLGSTYNEQFF
len: 16
d_gene: NA
j_gene: TRBJ2-1
abundance: many
v_gene: TRBV9

CDR3nt: TGTGCCAGCAGCTTAGAACCCTACGCCAAAAACATTCAGTACTTC
CDR3aa: CASSLEPYAKNIQYF
len: 15
d_gene: NA
j_gene: TRBJ2-4
abundance: many
v_gene: TRBV7-8

CDR3nt: TGCGCCAGCCAGTCTAGCGGGGGGTCGAACACAGATACGCAGTATTTT
CDR3aa: CASQSSGGSNTDTQYF
len: 16
d_gene: TRBD2
j_gene: TRBJ2-3
abundance: many
v_gene: TRBV5-1

CDR3nt: TGCGCCAGCAGCTTACCGGGACAGTCCTTTAGCACAGATACGCAGTATTTT
CDR3aa: CASSLPGQSFSTDTQYF
len: 17
d_gene: TRBD1
j_gene: TRBJ2-3
abundance: many
v_gene: TRBV5-1

CDR3nt: TGCGCCAGCAGCCACCGGGACACTCGTCGGGAGACCCAGTACTTC
CDR3aa: CASSHRDTRRETQYF
len: 15
d_gene: NA
j_gene: TRBJ2-5
abundance: many
v_gene: TRBV4-1

CDR3nt: TGTGCCAGCAGCTCCTTCCCCCCCGCATTAGGCGGCTACACCTTC
CDR3aa: CASSSFPPALGGYTF
len: 15
d_gene: NA
j_gene: TRBJ1-2
abundance: NA
v_gene: TRBV7-2

CDR3nt: TGTGCCAGCAGCTTAGACCGGGGGGCGCCCCAAGAGACCCAGTACTTC
CDR3aa: CASSLDRGAPQETQYF
len: 16
d_gene: NA
j_gene: TRBJ2-5
abundance: NA
v_gene: TRBV11-1

CDR3nt: TGTGCCAGCAGGCCGGGACAAGAGACCCAGTACTTC
CDR3aa: CASRPGQETQYF
len: 12
d_gene: NA
j_gene: TRBJ2-5
abundance: NA
v_gene: TRBV12-3/TRBV12-4

CDR3nt: TGTGCCAGCAGCCTACTAGCGGGGGCCCGCACAGATACGCAGTATTTT
CDR3aa: CASSLLAGARTDTQYF
len: 16
d_gene: TRBD2
j_gene: TRBJ2-3
abundance: many
v_gene: TRBV5-6

CDR3nt: TGTGCCAGCAGCTTACAACAGGGGCGAGGCACTGAAGCTTTCTTT
CDR3aa: CASSLQQGRGTEAFF
len: 15
d_gene: TRBD1
j_gene: TRBJ1-1
abundance: NA
v_gene: TRBV7-2

CDR3nt: TGTGCCAGCAGCAGCTGGGAGAAACTGTTTTTT
CDR3aa: CASSSWEKLFF
len: 11
d_gene: NA
j_gene: TRBJ1-4
abundance: many
v_gene: TRBV7-9

CDR3nt: TGTGCCTGGAGTGTACAATCCGCCATTACGGGAAATTCACCCCTCCACTTT
CDR3aa: CAWSVQSAITGNSPLHF
len: 17
d_gene: NA
j_gene: TRBJ1-6
abundance: many
v_gene: TRBV30

CDR3nt: TGTGCCAGCAGCCGCCTTGGTACAGGGGGATTATATTATGGCTACACCTTC
CDR3aa: CASSRLGTGGLYYGYTF
len: 17
d_gene: TRBD1
j_gene: TRBJ1-2
abundance: many
v_gene: TRBV7-2

CDR3nt: TGTGCCACCAGCAGAGCGGTGACCACAGATACGCAGTATTTT
CDR3aa: CATSRAVTTDTQYF
len: 14
d_gene: NA
j_gene: TRBJ2-3
abundance: many
v_gene: TRBV15

CDR3nt: TGTGCCAGCAGCGTAGATGGGACAGGGGTACGTGAGCAGTTCTTC
CDR3aa: CASSVDGTGVREQFF
len: 15
d_gene: TRBD1
j_gene: TRBJ2-1
abundance: many
v_gene: TRBV9

CDR3nt: TGCGCCAGCAGCTTGGCCTCGGGAAACACTGAAGCTTTCTTT
CDR3aa: CASSLASGNTEAFF
len: 14
d_gene: NA
j_gene: TRBJ1-1
abundance: many
v_gene: TRBV5-1

CDR3nt: TGTGCCAGCTCACCTCGGGGCCCAGAAAATTCACCCCTCCACTTT
CDR3aa: CASSPRGPENSPLHF
len: 15
d_gene: NA
j_gene: TRBJ1-6
abundance: many
v_gene: TRBV18

CDR3nt: TGCAGCGTTGCAGAAGCGGGTCTAGGCGGCGAGCAGTACTTC
CDR3aa: CSVAEAGLGGEQYF
len: 14
d_gene: NA
j_gene: TRBJ2-7
abundance: NA
v_gene: TRBV29-1

CDR3nt: TGTGCCAGCAGCTTCACGACAGGGGGTACGCAGTATTTT
CDR3aa: CASSFTTGGTQYF
len: 13
d_gene: TRBD1
j_gene: TRBJ2-3
abundance: many
v_gene: TRBV7-2